The rows below give T cell receptor beta chains drawn from one sample of a study of OX40 agonist ivuxolimab in advanced cancers. Repertoires were generated with immunoSEQ multiplex PCR, while TCRdb's copy carries only in-frame clones and drops some. The repertoire holds around 26,000 clones, with over 75% as singletons. Sequences were derived from CD4+ or CD8+ T cells sorted from blood, sampled in a trial of the OX40 agonist ivuxolimab. The receptors come from an adult with an advanced solid tumor such as melanoma, head and neck, liver or kidney cancer. Both conserved end residues are part of each CDR3. A D gene is named only where the DNA matches it firmly. Some rows have no size entry. The others give once, few or many, or a class for an expanded clone.

j_call: TRBJ1-3
v_call: TRBV5-3
clone_size: .
d_call: TRBD1
cdr3_nt: TGTGCCAGGCAGACAGGGACCATTTCTGGAAACACCATATATTTT
cdr3_aa: CARQTGTISGNTIYF

j_call: TRBJ2-3
v_call: TRBV7-2
clone_size: .
d_call: .
cdr3_nt: TGTGCCAGCAGCCGTGGGGTTGGCACAGATACGCAGTATTTT
cdr3_aa: CASSRGVGTDTQYF

j_call: TRBJ2-7
v_call: TRBV4-1
clone_size: .
d_call: TRBD2
cdr3_nt: TGCGCCAGCAGCACTTATGCGGCTAGCGGGGGACACTACGAGCAGTACTTC
cdr3_aa: CASSTYAASGGHYEQYF

j_call: TRBJ2-1
v_call: TRBV7-6
clone_size: .
d_call: TRBD1
cdr3_nt: TGTGCCAGCAGCCCCGGGACAGGATATTACAATGAGCAGTTCTTC
cdr3_aa: CASSPGTGYYNEQFF

j_call: TRBJ2-3
v_call: TRBV4-1
clone_size: .
d_call: TRBD2
cdr3_nt: TGCGCCAGCAGCCACAGCGGGGGGGCCCCAGATACGCAGTATTTT
cdr3_aa: CASSHSGGAPDTQYF

j_call: TRBJ2-3
v_call: TRBV11-2
clone_size: .
d_call: .
cdr3_nt: TGTGCCAGCAGTAGCGGAACCGAGAGGCAGTATTTT
cdr3_aa: CASSSGTERQYF

j_call: TRBJ2-2
v_call: TRBV27
clone_size: .
d_call: .
cdr3_nt: TGTGCCAGCAGTTTATCTATCAGGGCATACACCGGGGAGCTGTTTTTT
cdr3_aa: CASSLSIRAYTGELFF

j_call: TRBJ1-5
v_call: TRBV30
clone_size: .
d_call: TRBD1
cdr3_nt: TGTGCCTGGGAGCTAGGGGGCGCCGGGCCCAATCAGCCCCAGCATTTT
cdr3_aa: CAWELGGAGPNQPQHF

j_call: TRBJ1-3
v_call: TRBV9
clone_size: .
d_call: .
cdr3_nt: TGTGCCAGCAGCGTAGCAGGCAGCTCTGGAAACACCATATATTTT
cdr3_aa: CASSVAGSSGNTIYF

j_call: TRBJ1-4
v_call: TRBV27
clone_size: .
d_call: .
cdr3_nt: TGTGCCAGCAGTTTGGGCTCCGGGGAAAAACTGTTTTTT
cdr3_aa: CASSLGSGEKLFF

j_call: TRBJ1-4
v_call: TRBV29-1
clone_size: .
d_call: .
cdr3_nt: TGCAGCGTTGAAGCCACAGGAGATAATGAAAAACTGTTTTTT
cdr3_aa: CSVEATGDNEKLFF

j_call: TRBJ1-1
v_call: TRBV6-1
clone_size: .
d_call: .
cdr3_nt: TGTGCCAGCAGTGAAATCATCAGGGTCGGGAACACTGAAGCTTTCTTT
cdr3_aa: CASSEIIRVGNTEAFF

j_call: TRBJ2-3
v_call: TRBV27
clone_size: .
d_call: .
cdr3_nt: TGTGCCAGCAGTTTGGGAATACAGGCTCCTAGCGCAGATACGCAGTATTTT
cdr3_aa: CASSLGIQAPSADTQYF

j_call: TRBJ1-5
v_call: TRBV2
clone_size: .
d_call: .
cdr3_nt: TGTGCCAGCAGTGAAAGAAGGTATAGCAATCAGCCCCAGCATTTT
cdr3_aa: CASSERRYSNQPQHF

j_call: TRBJ2-7
v_call: TRBV5-6
clone_size: .
d_call: .
cdr3_nt: TGTGCCAGCACCCTGTCATACAGATCCTACGAGCAGTACTTC
cdr3_aa: CASTLSYRSYEQYF

j_call: TRBJ2-7
v_call: TRBV9
clone_size: .
d_call: .
cdr3_nt: TGTGCCAGCAGCGTATCCCTGGGCTCGGACAACGAGCAGTACTTC
cdr3_aa: CASSVSLGSDNEQYF

j_call: TRBJ2-1
v_call: TRBV4-3
clone_size: few
d_call: TRBD2
cdr3_nt: TGCGCCAGCAGCCAAGATGTCGGGGGGGGAATCACCTTATCCTACAATGAGCAGTTCTTC
cdr3_aa: CASSQDVGGGITLSYNEQFF